Listed here are 15 T cell receptor beta chains from one sample, sequenced in a study of shared clonotypes between healthy human individuals. The data were produced by immunoSEQ multiplex PCR, yet TCRdb's version contains in-frame clones alone and is incomplete. The sample consists of 2 million to 3 million clones, roughly 92% of them appearing once. The sample comprised naive CD4+ T cells sorted from blood. Subset specified: CD45RA+ positively selected. These receptors were taken from a man in his late teens or twenties in good health.

This sequence joins TRBV28 and TRBJ2-1; 9 bases are a match to TRBD2. Looked up from germline, CDR1 is MDHEN and CDR2 is SYDVKM. This CDR3 is 15 amino acids long. Trimming took 1 base from V and 7 from J; bases not matched to a gene: 5. The CDR3 protein is CASSLSAGGWNEQFF. CDR3 in DNA: TGTGCCAGCAGTTTATCAGCGGGGGGCTGGAATGAGCAGTTCTTC.

The chain links TRBV6-1 to TRBJ2-7, with D possibly matching TRBD1 (5 bases). Trimming cost V 5 bases and J 3 bases, with 17 bases left between them. Germline CDR1 reads MNHNS; CDR2 reads SASEGT. This CDR3 region has 15 residues. CDR3 loop: CASSIRQSPFYEQYF. In DNA, the CDR3 is TGTGCCAGCAGTATTCGACAGTCCCCCTTCTACGAGCAGTACTTC.

The rearrangement joins TRBV11-3 to TRBJ2-1, with a tentative D call TRBD2 (7 bases). CDR3 length: 15 residues. From germline, CDR1 is SGHNT and CDR2 YENEEA. Trimming pared 6 bases from V and 8 bases from J, leaving 20 bases between. The CDR3 bases are TGTGCCAGCAGTCCGGGGGGCCGATTCCCGCATGAGCAGTTCTTC. Encoded protein: CASSPGGRFPHEQFF.

This sequence joins TRBV11-2 and TRBJ2-7, with TRBD1 identical over 7 bases. V gave up 8 bases and J gave up 5 bases; unmatched junction bases: 12. Germline values: CDR1 SGHAT, CDR2 FQNNGV. This CDR3 region has 14 residues. CDR3 amino acids: CASVQWVGGDEQYF. CDR3 in DNA: TGTGCCAGCGTCCAGTGGGTAGGGGGCGACGAGCAGTACTTC.

This clone has a single count. The rearrangement uses TRBV5-1 and TRBJ2-1; possible D gene TRBD2, 5 bases. Germline V gives CDR1 SGHRS, CDR2 YFSETQ. This CDR3 has 15 residues. V lost 2 bases, J lost 4 bases, and 13 bases lay in between. Here the CDR3 reads CASSLEGSPYNEQFF. DNA for the CDR3: TGCGCCAGCAGCTTAGAGGGAAGCCCTTACAATGAGCAGTTCTTC.

The chain combines TRBV7-2 with TRBJ2-5; tentative D call: TRBD2 (5 bases). The CDR3 totals 14 residues. Germline V gives CDR1 SGHTA, CDR2 FQGNSA. Trimming removed 4 bases from V and 4 bases from J, with 13 bases in between. The CDR3 bases are TGTGCCAGCAGCTCCGTGGGGAGTCTAGAGACCCAGTACTTC. Encoded protein: CASSSVGSLETQYF.

The J gene is TRBJ2-2, the V gene TRBV7-2; 7 bases are shared with TRBD2. With 2 bases clipped from V and 0 bases from J, the junction kept 3 bases outside the gene matches. Germline-derived CDR1 and CDR2 are SGHTA and FQGNSA. There are 16 residues in the CDR3. The CDR3 DNA is TGTGCCAGCAGCTTACTAAGCGGGACGAACACCGGGGAGCTGTTTTTT. Encoded protein: CASSLLSGTNTGELFF. Drawing the rest from reference TRBV7-2 and TRBJ2-2, the complete variable domain is GAGVSQSPSNKVTEKGKDVELRCDPISGHTALYWYRQSLGQGLEFLIYFQGNSAPDKSGLPSDRFSAERTGGSVSTLTIQRTQQEDSAVYLCASSLLSGTNTGELFFGEGSRLTVL.

The rearrangement uses TRBV7-2 and TRBJ2-7, with a tentative D call TRBD1 (5 bases). The V gene lost 6 bases and the J gene lost 1 base, with 13 bases spanning the gap. The germline gives CDR1 SGHTA, CDR2 FQGNSA. This CDR3 comprises 14 residues. CDR3 coding DNA: TGTGCCAGCAGTGTTCAGGGATCTTCCTACGAGCAGTACTTC. This sequence encodes CASSVQGSSYEQYF.

The chain recombines TRBV7-2 with TRBJ2-5; D might be TRBD1 (7 bases). CDR3 length equals 19 residues. Germline-derived CDR1 and CDR2 are SGHTA and FQGNSA. V shed 3 bases and J shed 4 bases, with 27 bases lying between them. The CDR3 sequence is CASSFSPWGRQGVGETQYF. DNA of the CDR3: TGTGCCAGCAGCTTTTCCCCTTGGGGGAGGCAGGGGGTAGGAGAGACCCAGTACTTC.

The chain is built from TRBV18 and TRBJ2-2; the D gene is possibly TRBD2 (5 bases). CDR3 size: 14 residues. V lost 3 bases to trimming and J lost 6 bases, with 11 bases between them. Looked up from germline, CDR1 is KGHSH and CDR2 is LQKENI. Here the CDR3 DNA reads TGTGCCAGCTCACCCCTTCTGGAGGCCGGGGAGCTGTTTTTT. As protein: CASSPLLEAGELFF.

The genes are TRBV6-5 and TRBJ2-3; D might be TRBD1 or TRBD2, each matching 7 bases. The CDR3 is 15 amino acids. Germline CDR1 reads MNHEY; CDR2 reads SVGAGI. Between the trimmed V and J ends, which lost 6 bases and 4 bases, there was a span of 17 bases. This CDR3 is CASSRQGGGPDTQYF. CDR3 nucleotides: TGTGCCAGCAGCCGACAGGGCGGGGGCCCAGATACGCAGTATTTT.

The chain carries TRBV5-4 and TRBJ2-3; 7 bases map to TRBD2. Germline V gene sequence: CDR1 SGHNT, CDR2 YYREEE (reference sequence). Trimming took 5 bases from V and 0 from J; bases not matched to a gene: 9. The CDR3 totals 16 residues. CDR3 nucleotide sequence: TGTGCCAGCAGTACGGGGCGGGAGAGGAGCACAGATACGCAGTATTTT. This codes for CASSTGRERSTDTQYF.

Worth noting for this clone: The sample carries other DNA sequences with the same CDR3. The chain combines TRBV4-3 with TRBJ2-5, with no clear D. Germline V gene lookup returns CDR1 LGHNA and CDR2 YSLEER. V was pared by 0 bases and J by 4 bases, with 12 bases between. This CDR3 comprises 15 residues. CDR3 nucleotides: TGCGCCAGCAGCCAAGATGGCCTCGGACGAGAGACCCAGTACTTC. Translating gives CASSQDGLGRETQYF.

For this clone: This sample also contains other DNA sequences that code for the same CDR3. The chain carries TRBV10-3 and TRBJ1-2; TRBD1 is a possible D gene (5 bases). CDR3 length: 14 residues. With 0 bases removed from V and 1 base from J, the gap between germline ends came to 6 bases. Germline CDR1 is ENHRY and CDR2 is SYGVKD. CDR3 residues: CAISESGVNYGYTF. CDR3 bases: TGTGCCATCAGTGAGTCAGGGGTTAACTATGGCTACACCTTC.

The rearrangement links TRBV5-1 to TRBJ2-3, with a tentative D call TRBD2 (5 bases). Germline values: CDR1 SGHRS, CDR2 YFSETQ. With 6 bases removed from V and 1 base from J, the gap between germline ends came to 12 bases. CDR3 length: 14 amino acids. The chain's CDR3 is CASTGDLGTDTQYF. The CDR3 region has the DNA TGCGCCAGCACCGGGGATCTCGGCACAGATACGCAGTATTTT.